The 19 T cell receptor beta chains given below trace back to one sample, sequenced in a study of graft-versus-host responses after intestinal transplantation. No antigen has been identified for these receptors. This table comes from immunoSEQ multiplex PCR, and its TCRdb copy is limited to in-frame clones, with some not included. The profile covers 50,000 to 75,000 clones, with 85% to 95% appearing a single time and about 1.5% taken by the ten largest. The material sequenced was unstimulated CD8+ T cells sorted from spleen or lymph node cells, taken before transplant. The receptors were gathered from a human donor who was the organ donor for an intestinal transplant.

The V gene is TRBV9, the J gene TRBJ1-3; TRBD1 matches at 7 bases. Germline CDR1 is SGDLS and CDR2 is YYNGEE. V dropped 5 bases and J dropped 4; count of bases not matched to a gene: 9. CDR3 size: 15 residues. The CDR3 nucleotides read TGTGCCAGCAGTAAAAGAGGACAGGCGGGAAACACCATATATTTT. It yields the protein CASSKRGQAGNTIYF.

The chain employs TRBV4-1 and TRBJ2-3; 7 bases agree with TRBD2. Trimming cost V 0 bases and J 11 bases; bases outside gene matches: 11. The germline V gene encodes CDR1 MGHRA and CDR2 YSYEKL. There are 15 residues in the CDR3. This CDR3 is CASSQDDAGEIGQYF. As DNA, the CDR3 is TGCGCCAGCAGCCAAGATGACGCGGGAGAAATTGGGCAGTATTTT.

The chain employs TRBV10-3 and TRBJ1-5, with D unresolved. Deletions cut 6 bases from V and 7 bases from J, with 13 bases between. Germline values: CDR1 ENHRY, CDR2 SYGVKD. CDR3 length: 13 residues. The CDR3 DNA is TGTGCCATCAGGGGCCGGGAGGGACAGCCCCAGCATTTT. As protein: CAIRGREGQPQHF.

The chain links TRBV15 to TRBJ2-1; maybe TRBD1 (6 bases). Trimming left V 7 bases short and J 7 bases short, with 23 bases between. Germline values: CDR1 LNHNV, CDR2 YYDKDF (reference sequence). The CDR3 spans 16 residues. The CDR3 DNA follows: TGTGCCACCACTGAAAAACAGGGACCCGCAGTAAATGAGCAGTTCTTC. Protein: CATTEKQGPAVNEQFF.

The rearrangement joins TRBV7-2 to TRBJ2-3; the match to TRBD2 covers 7 bases. With 3 bases clipped from V and 2 bases from J, the junction kept 5 bases outside the gene matches. Germline CDR1 reads SGHTA; CDR2 reads FQGNSA. The CDR3 consists of 15 residues. Here the CDR3 DNA reads TGTGCCAGCAGCTTGTGGGGGAGGGCCACAGATACGCAGTATTTT. This translates into CASSLWGRATDTQYF.

The chain couples TRBV7-6 to TRBJ2-2; 9 nucleotides line up with TRBD1. The V segment lost 2 bases and the J segment 7 bases; nucleotides outside the gene matches: 11. The germline CDR1 and CDR2 sequences are SGHVS and FNYEAQ. The CDR3 consists of 17 residues. CDR3 loop: CASSLLKGQGKFGELFF. CDR3 DNA sequence: TGTGCCAGCAGCTTATTGAAGGGACAGGGAAAGTTCGGGGAGCTGTTTTTT. The full variable domain, with the rest looked up from reference TRBV7-6 and TRBJ2-2, is GAGVSQSPRYKVTKRGQDVALRCDPISGHVSLYWYRQALGQGPEFLTYFNYEAQQDKSGLPNDRFSAERPEGSISTLTIQRTEQRDSAMYRCASSLLKGQGKFGELFFGEGSRLTVL.

The chain recombines TRBV9 with TRBJ2-1; D gene ambiguous. The CDR3 spans 14 residues. V lost 0 bases and J lost 5, with 9 bases in between. Germline CDR1 is SGDLS and CDR2 is YYNGEE. The CDR3 here is CASSVAAVDNEQFF. CDR3 nucleotide sequence: TGTGCCAGCAGCGTAGCGGCGGTTGACAATGAGCAGTTCTTC.

The gene calls are TRBV7-9 and TRBJ2-7; no clear D. The CDR3 has 14 residues. Trimming removed 1 base at V and 3 bases at J, with 10 bases between. Germline V CDR1 and CDR2: SEHNR, FQNEAQ (reference sequence). CDR3 loop: CASSLEGGYYEQYF. CDR3 nucleotides: TGTGCCAGCAGCTTAGAAGGCGGATACTACGAGCAGTACTTC.

This clone was counted once. The chain has TRBV5-1 and TRBJ1-5; D not certain. V shed 7 bases and J shed 2 bases, with 31 bases lying between them. The CDR3 spans 20 residues. Germline V gene data show CDR1 as SGHRS and CDR2 as YFSETQ. CDR3 sequence: CASGSTLPRKRRGGNQPQHF. CDR3 coding DNA: TGCGCCAGCGGATCAACACTACCCAGAAAACGGCGCGGAGGCAATCAGCCCCAGCATTTT.

The chain combines TRBV4-2 with TRBJ2-5; 10 nucleotides line up with TRBD2. This CDR3 spans 19 amino acids. J was trimmed by 4 bases and V by 0 bases; bases with no gene match: 14. Looked up from germline, CDR1 is LGHNA and CDR2 is YNFKEQ. CDR3 loop: CASSQEPIAGGSVGETQYF. The CDR3 DNA follows: TGTGCCAGCAGCCAAGAACCCATAGCGGGAGGCTCGGTGGGAGAGACCCAGTACTTC.

The genes are TRBV12-5 and TRBJ2-3; D perhaps matches TRBD1 (7 bases). The CDR3 contains 15 residues. Trimming cost V 2 bases and J 3 bases, with 12 bases left between them. Germline V CDR1 and CDR2: LGHNT, FRNRAP. The CDR3 DNA reads TGTGCTAGTGGTTTGATCGCAGGGGGGACAGATACGCAGTATTTT. It translates to CASGLIAGGTDTQYF.

The chain combines TRBV30 with TRBJ2-5; 14 bases fit TRBD2. The end of the DNA fits TRBJ2-7 better, so the J call may be wrong. CDR1 and CDR2 from the germline V gene are GTSNPN and SVGIG (reference sequence). The CDR3 has 15 residues. The chain's CDR3 is CAWSAGLAGAYEQYF. As DNA, the CDR3 is TGTGCCTGGAGTGCGGGACTAGCGGGGGCATACGAGCAGTACTTC.

The chain combines TRBV9 with TRBJ2-3, with D tentatively TRBD2 (6 bases). Germline V gives CDR1 SGDLS, CDR2 YYNGEE. This CDR3 has 14 amino acids. V shed 4 bases and J shed 2 bases, with 11 bases lying between them. CDR3 DNA sequence: TGTGCCAGCAGCCCACGGGACTTCACAGATACGCAGTATTTT. Amino acid sequence: CASSPRDFTDTQYF. The whole variable domain, filled in from reference TRBV9 and TRBJ2-3, reads DSGVTQTPKHLITATGQRVTLRCSPRSGDLSVYWYQQSLDQGLQFLIQYYNGEERAKGNILERFSAQQFPDLHSELNLSSLELGDSALYFCASSPRDFTDTQYFGPGTRLTVL.

This rearrangement joins TRBV7-8 to TRBJ1-1; 9 nucleotides match TRBD1. Germline trimming cut 4 bases from V and 1 base from J; bases unmatched to any gene: 16. Germline values: CDR1 SGHVS, CDR2 FQNEAQ. This CDR3 comprises 19 residues. CDR3 DNA: TGTGCCAGCAGCTCAGAAACAGGGGGCAGCTTCGTCGGGAACACTGAAGCTTTCTTT. As protein: CASSSETGGSFVGNTEAFF.

J is TRBJ1-2 and V is TRBV19; 7 bases are a match to TRBD1. The CDR3 runs 15 residues. V shed 2 bases and J 4 bases; nucleotides not matched to a gene: 7. Germline CDR1 LNHDA, CDR2 SQIVND (reference sequence). CDR3: CASSIWNRGLYGYTF. DNA of the CDR3: TGTGCCAGTAGTATATGGAACAGGGGTCTCTATGGCTACACCTTC. Combining the CDR3 with reference TRBV19 and TRBJ1-2 gives the whole variable domain DGGITQSPKYLFRKEGQNVTLSCEQNLNHDAMYWYRQDPGQGLRLIYYSQIVNDFQKGDIAEGYSVSREKKESFPLTVTSAQKNPTAFYLCASSIWNRGLYGYTFGSGTRLTVV.

V is TRBV6-5 and J is TRBJ2-1, with 8 bases that match TRBD2. CDR3 length: 14 residues. Germline CDR1 MNHEY, CDR2 SVGAGI. V trimming: 2 bases; J trimming: 6 bases; junction bases outside the gene matches: 3. CDR3 amino acids: CASSYERETNEQFF. Here the CDR3 DNA reads TGTGCCAGCAGTTACGAGCGGGAGACCAATGAGCAGTTCTTC.

The chain uses TRBV28 and TRBJ2-1; D is unclear. Looked up from germline, CDR1 is MDHEN and CDR2 is SYDVKM. The CDR3 sequence is 13 residues long. Trimming cost V 5 bases and J 5 bases, with 10 bases left between them. The CDR3 loop reads CASSMRWNNEQFF. The CDR3 bases are TGTGCCAGCAGTATGAGGTGGAACAATGAGCAGTTCTTC.

The chain has TRBV4-2 and TRBJ2-1; 7 bases map to TRBD1. V was pared by 6 bases and J by 4 bases, with 0 bases of the junction left unmatched. The CDR3 loop spans 12 amino acids. The germline V gene has CDR1 LGHNA and CDR2 YNFKEQ. CDR3 amino acids: CASRTGYNEQFF. The DNA of the CDR3 is TGTGCCAGCAGGACAGGGTACAATGAGCAGTTCTTC.

The rearrangement joins TRBV6-5 to TRBJ1-1, with D hard to call. Trimming took 4 bases from V and 2 from J, leaving 8 bases between them. The CDR3 extends over 13 amino acids. CDR1 is MNHEY, CDR2 SVGAGI, per germline. The CDR3 region is CASSSGPNTEAFF. The CDR3 region has the DNA TGTGCCAGCAGTTCGGGTCCTAACACTGAAGCTTTCTTT.